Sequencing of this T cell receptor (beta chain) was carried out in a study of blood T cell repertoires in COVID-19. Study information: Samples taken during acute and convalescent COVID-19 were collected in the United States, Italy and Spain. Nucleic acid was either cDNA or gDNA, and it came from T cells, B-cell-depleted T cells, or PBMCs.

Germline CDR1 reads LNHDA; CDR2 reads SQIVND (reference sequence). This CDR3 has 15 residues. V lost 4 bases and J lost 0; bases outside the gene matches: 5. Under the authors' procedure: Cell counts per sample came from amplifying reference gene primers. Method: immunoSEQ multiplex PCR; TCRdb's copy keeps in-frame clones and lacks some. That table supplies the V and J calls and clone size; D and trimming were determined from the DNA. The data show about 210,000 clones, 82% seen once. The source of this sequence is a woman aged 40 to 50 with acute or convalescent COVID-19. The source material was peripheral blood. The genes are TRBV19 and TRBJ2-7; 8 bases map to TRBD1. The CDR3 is CASSTGQGISYEQYF. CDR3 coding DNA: TGTGCCAGTAGTACCGGACAGGGAATCTCCTACGAGCAGTACTTC.